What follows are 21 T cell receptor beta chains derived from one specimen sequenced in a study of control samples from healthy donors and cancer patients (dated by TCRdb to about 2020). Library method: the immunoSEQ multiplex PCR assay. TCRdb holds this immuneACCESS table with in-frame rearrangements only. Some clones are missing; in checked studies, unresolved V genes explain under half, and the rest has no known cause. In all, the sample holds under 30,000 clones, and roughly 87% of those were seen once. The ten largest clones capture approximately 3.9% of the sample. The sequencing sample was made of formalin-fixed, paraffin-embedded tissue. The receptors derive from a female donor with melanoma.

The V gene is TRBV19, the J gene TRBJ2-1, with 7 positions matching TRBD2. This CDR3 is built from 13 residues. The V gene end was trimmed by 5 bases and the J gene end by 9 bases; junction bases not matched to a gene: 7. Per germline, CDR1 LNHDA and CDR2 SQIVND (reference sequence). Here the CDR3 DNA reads TGTGCCAGTAGTCGCCCTCCGGGGGGTGAGCAGTTCTTC. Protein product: CASSRPPGGEQFF.

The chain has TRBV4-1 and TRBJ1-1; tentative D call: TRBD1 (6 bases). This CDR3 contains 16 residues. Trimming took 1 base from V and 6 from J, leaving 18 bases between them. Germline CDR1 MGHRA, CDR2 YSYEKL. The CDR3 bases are TGCGCCAGCAGCCAAGTCACTAGGGGGGGATCGGCTGAAGCTTTCTTT. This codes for CASSQVTRGGSAEAFF.

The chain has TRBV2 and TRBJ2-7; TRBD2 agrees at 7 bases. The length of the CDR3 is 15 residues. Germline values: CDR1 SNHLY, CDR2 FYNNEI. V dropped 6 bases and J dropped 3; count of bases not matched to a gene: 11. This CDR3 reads CASSAEGGLVYEQYF. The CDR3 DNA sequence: TGTGCCAGCAGCGCCGAGGGAGGACTAGTCTACGAGCAGTACTTC.

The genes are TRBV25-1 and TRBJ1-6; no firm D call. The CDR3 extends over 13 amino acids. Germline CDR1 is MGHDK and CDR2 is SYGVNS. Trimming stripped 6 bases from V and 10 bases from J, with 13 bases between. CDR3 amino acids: CASRLLEGSPLHF. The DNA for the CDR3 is TGTGCCAGCAGGCTCCTCGAGGGATCACCCCTCCACTTT.

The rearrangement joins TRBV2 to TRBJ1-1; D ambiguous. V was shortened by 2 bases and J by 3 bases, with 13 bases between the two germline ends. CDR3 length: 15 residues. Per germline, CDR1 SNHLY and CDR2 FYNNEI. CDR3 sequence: CASSEQALYDTEAFF. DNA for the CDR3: TGTGCCAGCAGTGAACAGGCTCTTTATGACACTGAAGCTTTCTTT.

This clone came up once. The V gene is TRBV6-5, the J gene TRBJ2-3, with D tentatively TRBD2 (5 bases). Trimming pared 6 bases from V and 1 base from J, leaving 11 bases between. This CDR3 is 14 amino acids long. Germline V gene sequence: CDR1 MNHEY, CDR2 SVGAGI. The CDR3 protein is CASRRVGRTDTQYF. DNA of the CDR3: TGTGCCAGCAGGCGGGTCGGGCGCACAGATACGCAGTATTTT.

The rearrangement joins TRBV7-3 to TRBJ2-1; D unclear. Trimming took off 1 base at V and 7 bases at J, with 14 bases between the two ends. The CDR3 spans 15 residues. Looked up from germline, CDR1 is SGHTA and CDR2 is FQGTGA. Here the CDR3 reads CASSLIRKSGNEQFF. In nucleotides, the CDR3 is TGTGCCAGCAGCTTAATCCGCAAATCCGGGAATGAGCAGTTCTTC.

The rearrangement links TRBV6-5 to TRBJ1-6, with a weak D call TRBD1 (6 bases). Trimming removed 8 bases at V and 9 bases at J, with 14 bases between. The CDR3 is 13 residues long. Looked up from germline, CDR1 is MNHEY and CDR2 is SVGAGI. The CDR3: CASATGSRSPLHF. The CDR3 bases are TGTGCCAGCGCAACAGGGTCTCGTTCACCCCTCCACTTT.

This chain's CDR3 is CASSYRDYNSPLHF. The DNA for the CDR3 is TGTGCCAGCAGTTACAGGGACTATAATTCACCCCTCCACTTT. The chain is built from TRBV6-2 or TRBV6-3 and TRBJ1-6; D remains unclear. This CDR3 region has 14 residues. The germline gives CDR1 MNHEY, CDR2 SVGEGT. V lost 2 bases to trimming and J lost 3 bases, with 5 bases between them.

The CDR3 coding sequence is TGTGCCAGCAGCCCGCGGACAGGGACAAATCAGCCCCAGCATTTT. Its translation: CASSPRTGTNQPQHF. The chain recombines TRBV7-6 with TRBJ1-5; 8 bases are a match to TRBD1. The V gene's germline CDR1 is SGHVS and CDR2 FNYEAQ. Trimming cost V 5 bases and J 4 bases; bases outside gene matches: 7. The CDR3 is 15 amino acids.

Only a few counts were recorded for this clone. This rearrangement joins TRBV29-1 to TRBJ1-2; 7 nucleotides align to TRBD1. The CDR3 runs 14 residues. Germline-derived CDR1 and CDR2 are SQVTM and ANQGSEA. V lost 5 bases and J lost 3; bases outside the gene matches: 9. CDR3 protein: CSVSIDRDHYGYTF. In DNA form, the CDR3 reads TGCAGCGTTTCTATTGACAGGGATCACTATGGCTACACCTTC.

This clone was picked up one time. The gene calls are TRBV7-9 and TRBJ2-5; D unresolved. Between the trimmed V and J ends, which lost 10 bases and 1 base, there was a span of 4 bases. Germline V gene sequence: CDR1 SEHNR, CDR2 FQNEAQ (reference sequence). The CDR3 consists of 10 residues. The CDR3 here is CATAQETQYF. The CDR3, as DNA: TGTGCCACCGCCCAAGAGACCCAGTACTTC. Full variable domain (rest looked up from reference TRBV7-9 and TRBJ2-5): DTGVSQNPRHKITKRGQNVTFRCDPISEHNRLYWYRQTLGQGPEFLTYFQNEAQLEKSRLLSDRFSAERPKGSFSTLEIQRTEQGDSAMYLCATAQETQYFGPGTRLLVL.

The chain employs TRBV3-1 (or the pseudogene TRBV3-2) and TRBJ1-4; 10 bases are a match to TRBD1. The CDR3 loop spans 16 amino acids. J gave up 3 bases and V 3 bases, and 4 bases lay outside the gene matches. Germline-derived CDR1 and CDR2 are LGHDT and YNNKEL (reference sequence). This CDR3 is CASSHGQGVANEKLFF. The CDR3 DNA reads TGTGCCAGCAGCCATGGACAGGGGGTGGCTAATGAAAAACTGTTTTTT.

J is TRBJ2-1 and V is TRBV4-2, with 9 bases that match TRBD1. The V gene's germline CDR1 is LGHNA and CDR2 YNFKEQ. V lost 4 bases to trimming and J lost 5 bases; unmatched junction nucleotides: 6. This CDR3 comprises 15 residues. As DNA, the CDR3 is TGTGCCAGCAGCCCAGGACGGACAGGGGACAATGAGCAGTTCTTC. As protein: CASSPGRTGDNEQFF.

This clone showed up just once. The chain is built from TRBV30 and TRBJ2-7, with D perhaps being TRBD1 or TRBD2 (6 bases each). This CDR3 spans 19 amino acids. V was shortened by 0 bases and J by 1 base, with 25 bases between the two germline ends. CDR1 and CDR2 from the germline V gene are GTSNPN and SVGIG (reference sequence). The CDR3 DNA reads TGTGCCTGGAGTGTTAGGGGACATAGGACGGGACTCCTGTCCTACGAGCAGTACTTC. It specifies CAWSVRGHRTGLLSYEQYF.

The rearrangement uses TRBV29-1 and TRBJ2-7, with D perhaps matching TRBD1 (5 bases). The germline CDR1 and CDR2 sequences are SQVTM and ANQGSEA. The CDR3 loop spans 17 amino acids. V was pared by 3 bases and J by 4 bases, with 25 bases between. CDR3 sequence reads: CSVDGQGNDKLGYEQYF. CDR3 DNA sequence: TGCAGCGTTGATGGGCAGGGTAATGATAAATTGGGGTACGAGCAGTACTTC.

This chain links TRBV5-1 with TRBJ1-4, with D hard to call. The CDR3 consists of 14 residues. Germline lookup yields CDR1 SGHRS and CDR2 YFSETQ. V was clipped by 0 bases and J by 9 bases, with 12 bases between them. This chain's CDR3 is CASSLGQEVQKLFF. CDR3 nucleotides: TGCGCCAGCAGCTTGGGGCAGGAGGTTCAAAAACTGTTTTTT.

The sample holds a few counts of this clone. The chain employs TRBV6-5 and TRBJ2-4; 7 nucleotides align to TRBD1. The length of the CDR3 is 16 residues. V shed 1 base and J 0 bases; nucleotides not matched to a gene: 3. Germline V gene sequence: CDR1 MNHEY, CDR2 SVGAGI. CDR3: CASSYLTGLAKNIQYF. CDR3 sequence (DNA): TGTGCCAGCAGTTACTTGACAGGGCTAGCCAAAAACATTCAGTACTTC.

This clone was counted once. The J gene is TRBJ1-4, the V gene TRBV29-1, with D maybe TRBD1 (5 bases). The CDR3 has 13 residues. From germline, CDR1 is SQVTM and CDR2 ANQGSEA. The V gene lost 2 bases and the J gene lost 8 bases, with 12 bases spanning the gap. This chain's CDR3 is CSVEQEGREKLFF. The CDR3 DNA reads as TGCAGCGTTGAACAAGAGGGGCGGGAAAAACTGTTTTTT.

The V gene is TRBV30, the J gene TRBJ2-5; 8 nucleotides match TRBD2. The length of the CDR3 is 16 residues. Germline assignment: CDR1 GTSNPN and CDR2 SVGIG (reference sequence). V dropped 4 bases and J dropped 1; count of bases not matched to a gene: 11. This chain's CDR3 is CAWKGGRIVSQETQYF. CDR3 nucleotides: TGTGCCTGGAAGGGCGGGAGGATAGTATCCCAAGAGACCCAGTACTTC.

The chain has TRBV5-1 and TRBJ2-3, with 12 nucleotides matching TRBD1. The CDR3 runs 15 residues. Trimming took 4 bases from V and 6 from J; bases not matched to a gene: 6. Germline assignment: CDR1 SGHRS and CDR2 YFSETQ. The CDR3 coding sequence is TGCGCCAGCAGCCTGGGACAGGGGGCAGGTGATACGCAGTATTTT. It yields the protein CASSLGQGAGDTQYF.